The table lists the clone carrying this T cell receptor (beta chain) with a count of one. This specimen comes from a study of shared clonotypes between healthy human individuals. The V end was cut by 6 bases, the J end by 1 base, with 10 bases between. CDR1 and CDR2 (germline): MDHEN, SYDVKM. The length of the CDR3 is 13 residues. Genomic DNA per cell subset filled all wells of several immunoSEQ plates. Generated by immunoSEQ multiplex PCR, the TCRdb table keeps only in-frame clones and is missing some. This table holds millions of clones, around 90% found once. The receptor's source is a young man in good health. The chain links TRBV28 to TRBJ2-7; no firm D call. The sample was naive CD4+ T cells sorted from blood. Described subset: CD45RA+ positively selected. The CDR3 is CASSLDGSYEQYF. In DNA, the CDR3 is TGTGCCAGCAGCTTGGACGGATCCTACGAGCAGTACTTC.